This T cell receptor (beta chain) was found in a study of blood T cell repertoires in COVID-19. Study-wide context: The origin of the acute and convalescent COVID-19 samples was the United States, Italy and Spain.

Study processing details: Scientists estimated how many nucleated cells there were by amplifying reference gene primers. Repertoires were generated with immunoSEQ multiplex PCR, while TCRdb's copy carries only in-frame clones and drops some. The DNA was the basis for D and trimming; V, J and clone size are from that table. Of about 170,000 clones listed, around 83% are singletons. Recruitment covered some 25 US areas and drew participants whose ages spanned about 18 to 90 years. Two negative PCRs, clearance, or symptom resolution had been documented for recovered Cohort 3 donors. In its sample, this clone was seen once. This CDR3 has 14 residues. Trimming took 0 bases from V and 1 from J, leaving 5 bases between them. Germline CDR1 and CDR2: SGHRS and YFSETQ.

This receptor was taken from a man aged 45-65 years who had recovered from COVID-19. Sequencing used PBMCs or T cells enriched from blood (not recorded which). V and J are TRBV5-1 and TRBJ1-5; no definite D call. The CDR3 protein is CASSLGTSNQPQHF. DNA of the CDR3: TGCGCCAGCAGCTTGGGTACAAGCAATCAGCCCCAGCATTTT.